The 8 T cell receptor beta chains below come from one sample, sequenced in a study of response to subunit inactivated influenza vaccine listed by TCRdb under 2018. The library came from RT-PCR. The run used an Illumina HiSeq 2500. Using fastp trimming at Q25 and MiXCR clonotype assembly, TCRdb reanalyzed the public sequencing data and kept in-frame beta chains. Every entry covers one CDR3 protein and lists the most common genes and DNA from its rows. In this sample the table shows about 700,000 distinct CDR3 sequences, approximately 15% of which occur a single time. The top ten constitute around 6.5% of the sample. Sequenced material: PBMCs from blood, taken 14 to 15 days before vaccination. These receptors all stem from a man aged 45-65 years who received an inactivated influenza vaccine. Donor details come from another sample of the same person, matched by shared clones.

This clonotype occurred a few times. The chain links TRBV6-1 to TRBJ1-1; no firm D call. V dropped 4 bases and J dropped 7 bases, with 19 bases sitting between them. This CDR3 is built from 15 residues. Germline V gene lookup returns CDR1 MNHNS and CDR2 SASEGT. The CDR3 loop is CASSVSWRGRGEAFF. For the CDR3, the DNA is TGTGCCAGCAGTGTCTCCTGGCGGGGTCGGGGTGAAGCTTTCTTT.

The gene calls are TRBV7-2 and TRBJ2-1; the match to TRBD2 covers 13 bases. CDR3 length equals 14 residues. Trimming at V came to 5 bases and at J to 10 bases, leaving 5 bases not matched to a gene. Germline CDR1 and CDR2: SGHTA and FQGNSA. The CDR3 spells CASSQGLAGHEQFF. The CDR3 nucleotides are TGTGCCAGCAGCCAGGGACTAGCGGGACACGAGCAGTTCTTC.

V usage is TRBV5-1 and J usage is TRBJ2-7, with D perhaps TRBD1 (6 bases). V was cut by 5 bases and J by 3 bases, with 18 bases left in between. CDR1 is SGHRS and CDR2 is YFSETQ in the germline V gene. The CDR3 consists of 15 residues. CDR3 sequence reads: CASRLRDKGFYEQYF. CDR3 in DNA: TGCGCCAGCAGGCTCCGGGACAAGGGATTCTACGAGCAGTACTTC.

The chain carries TRBV7-9 and TRBJ1-1; tentatively, D is TRBD1 (5 bases). Germline values: CDR1 SEHNR, CDR2 FQNEAQ (reference sequence). Trimming removed 9 bases at V and 5 bases at J, with 13 bases between. CDR3 length equals 12 residues. This CDR3 reads CAREGRKTEAFF. Here the CDR3 DNA reads TGTGCCAGAGAGGGGCGGAAGACTGAAGCTTTCTTT.

There are a few counts of this clonotype. The rearrangement joins TRBV11-2 to TRBJ1-6; D gene ambiguous. This CDR3 comprises 15 residues. Germline V gene sequence: CDR1 SGHAT, CDR2 FQNNGV. The V gene lost 1 base and the J gene lost 7 bases, with 11 bases spanning the gap. In DNA form, the CDR3 reads TGTGCCAGCAGCTTAGTGTTCAGTCTGAATTCACCCCTCCACTTT. Its protein is CASSLVFSLNSPLHF.

This clonotype appeared a few times. The gene calls are TRBV4-2 and TRBJ1-6; the D gene is possibly TRBD1 (5 bases). The CDR3 runs to 16 residues. Germline V gene data show CDR1 as LGHNA and CDR2 as YNFKEQ. Trimming removed 4 bases from V and 6 bases from J, with 16 bases in between. CDR3 residues: CASSPMAGQSNSPLHF. Written as DNA, the CDR3 is TGTGCCAGCAGCCCTATGGCGGGGCAGAGTAATTCACCCCTCCACTTT.

The chain carries TRBV12-5 and TRBJ1-1; TRBD1 aligns across 7 bases. The length of the CDR3 is 16 residues. The germline V gene has CDR1 LGHNT and CDR2 FRNRAP. The J segment lost 4 bases and the V segment lost 1 base, leaving 9 bases of the junction unmatched. The DNA of the CDR3 is TGTGCTAGTGGTTTGGCCGAGGGGGCATGGGCCACTGAAGCTTTCTTT. It encodes CASGLAEGAWATEAFF.

This clonotype has just a few counts. The chain links TRBV5-1 to TRBJ2-5; TRBD1 matches at 9 bases. Losses at the gene ends were 4 bases for V and 7 bases for J; bases not matched to a gene: 8. Germline V gene lookup returns CDR1 SGHRS and CDR2 YFSETQ. CDR3 size: 14 residues. DNA for the CDR3: TGCGCCAGCAGCGGAGGGACAGGGCGGCGGACCCAGTACTTC. Translation: CASSGGTGRRTQYF. Complete variable domain (other parts from reference TRBV5-1 and TRBJ2-5): KAGVTQTPRYLIKTRGQQVTLSCSPISGHRSVSWYQQTPGQGLQFLFEYFSETQRNKGNFPGRFSGRQFSNSRSEMNVSTLELGDSALYLCASSGGTGRRTQYFGPGTRLLVL.